Presented here are 19 T cell receptor beta chains from one specimen sequenced in a study of cytomegalovirus exposure and HLA in healthy donors. Produced via immunoSEQ multiplex PCR; TCRdb's table is partial and in-frame only. The table records about 130,000 clones, around nine tenths of them present only once. Sequencing was done on a sample of PBMCs. These receptor sequences come from a man aged 30 to 39 in good health and CMV-seronegative.

This chain links TRBV14 with TRBJ1-2; a possible D gene is TRBD1 (6 bases). V lost 2 bases and J 8 bases, leaving 15 bases between the germline ends. Per germline, CDR1 SGHDN and CDR2 FVKESK. This CDR3 comprises 14 residues. Written as DNA, the CDR3 is TGTGCCAGCAGCCAAAAAGGAGGACAGTACGGCTACACCTTC. Amino acids: CASSQKGGQYGYTF.

V usage is TRBV7-9 and J usage is TRBJ2-1; TRBD2 aligns across 15 bases. The V gene end was trimmed by 3 bases and the J gene end by 1 base; junction bases not matched to a gene: 1. Germline lookup yields CDR1 SEHNR and CDR2 FQNEAQ (reference sequence). This CDR3 is 17 amino acids long. CDR3: CASSLGLAGGSYNEQFF. The CDR3 DNA reads as TGTGCCAGCAGCTTGGGACTAGCGGGGGGTTCCTACAATGAGCAGTTCTTC.

The V gene is TRBV5-1, the J gene TRBJ1-4, with 8 bases that match TRBD1. V lost 3 bases and J lost 12; bases outside the gene matches: 4. The CDR3 loop spans 12 amino acids. Germline V lookup: CDR1 SGHRS, CDR2 YFSETQ. The CDR3 loop is CASSSSTGELFF. CDR3 DNA sequence: TGCGCCAGCAGCTCCTCGACAGGGGAACTGTTTTTT.

This clone was found once. The V call is TRBV5-1, the J call TRBJ2-2; D remains unclear. V was pared by 5 bases and J by 0 bases, with 5 bases between. The germline CDR1 and CDR2 sequences are SGHRS and YFSETQ. The CDR3 loop spans 13 amino acids. CDR3 region: CASRTTNTGELFF. The CDR3 coding sequence is TGCGCCAGCAGAACAACGAACACCGGGGAGCTGTTTTTT.

The chain links TRBV6-5 to TRBJ1-1; maybe TRBD1 (6 bases). Germline-derived CDR1 and CDR2 are MNHEY and SVGAGI. The CDR3 has 14 amino acids. The V end lost 0 bases, the J end lost 13 bases, and 18 bases lay between the germline ends. The CDR3 DNA sequence: TGTGCCAGCAGTTACTCCTCCGGGACAAAAATTGATTTCTTT. This sequence encodes CASSYSSGTKIDFF.

The V gene is TRBV19, the J gene TRBJ2-5; TRBD1 matches 10 bases. Germline CDR1 reads LNHDA; CDR2 reads SQIVND (reference sequence). The CDR3 runs to 15 residues. The V and J ends lost 5 bases and 7 bases, in that order; junction bases with no gene match: 10. The CDR3 nucleotides read TGTGCCAGTAGTTCACAGGGACAGGGGAGGGTGACCCAGTACTTC. Translated, it gives CASSSQGQGRVTQYF.

V usage is TRBV28 and J usage is TRBJ1-2, with TRBD1 matching 9 bases. The CDR3 contains 16 residues. Trimming removed 6 bases from V and 4 bases from J; junction bases left unmatched: 12. From germline, CDR1 is MDHEN and CDR2 SYDVKM. CDR3 sequence reads: CASSHPTGGGSYGYTF. In DNA form, the CDR3 reads TGTGCCAGCAGCCATCCCACAGGGGGCGGGTCCTATGGCTACACCTTC.

The genes are TRBV28 and TRBJ2-7; 8 nucleotides line up with TRBD1. Germline CDR1 reads MDHEN; CDR2 reads SYDVKM. V trimming: 3 bases; J trimming: 2 bases; junction bases outside the gene matches: 6. This CDR3 has 15 amino acids. CDR3 bases: TGTGCCAGCAGTTTGATACTGGACAGGGCCTACGAGCAGTACTTC. Its translation: CASSLILDRAYEQYF.

The rearrangement links TRBV6-1 to TRBJ1-4, with D possibly TRBD1 on 5 matching bases. This CDR3 has 15 residues. V was trimmed by 6 bases and J by 4 bases, leaving 15 bases between them. Germline CDR1 and CDR2: MNHNS and SASEGT. CDR3 sequence reads: CASRGGPGGNEKLFF. The CDR3 region has the DNA TGTGCCAGCAGGGGAGGACCTGGGGGTAATGAAAAACTGTTTTTT.

This clone was detected a few times. The rearrangement uses TRBV5-1 and TRBJ1-5; D perhaps matches TRBD1 (5 bases). This CDR3 region has 15 residues. The ends were cut back, 0 bases at V and 0 bases at J, with 7 bases in the middle. Per germline, CDR1 SGHRS and CDR2 YFSETQ. The DNA of the CDR3 is TGCGCCAGCAGCTTGGGGGGCCATAGCAATCAGCCCCAGCATTTT. Translating gives CASSLGGHSNQPQHF.

The chain carries TRBV5-1 and TRBJ2-1; 13 bases are shared with TRBD2. Trimming at V came to 5 bases and at J to 7 bases, leaving 6 bases not matched to a gene. Germline V gives CDR1 SGHRS, CDR2 YFSETQ. The CDR3 has 15 amino acids. For the CDR3, the DNA is TGCGCCAGCAGTGAGTGGGGACTAGCGGGGAATGAGCAGTTCTTC. Protein product: CASSEWGLAGNEQFF.

This chain links TRBV11-3 with TRBJ2-2; D ambiguous. CDR1 is SGHNT and CDR2 is YENEEA in the germline V gene. This CDR3 region has 12 residues. Deletions cut 7 bases from V and 7 bases from J, with 10 bases between. CDR3 in amino acids: CASKSVGGELFF. The CDR3 region has the DNA TGTGCCAGCAAGAGTGTCGGCGGGGAGCTGTTTTTT.

J is TRBJ2-1 and V is TRBV7-2; weak D call: TRBD2 (6 bases). V was clipped by 2 bases and J by 10 bases, with 9 bases between them. CDR1 SGHTA and CDR2 FQGNSA come from the germline V gene. CDR3 size: 12 residues. CDR3 region: CASSLRAGEQFF. Written as DNA, the CDR3 is TGTGCCAGCAGCTTACGGGCGGGAGAGCAGTTCTTC.

The rearrangement uses TRBV7-2 and TRBJ2-1, with a possible D match to TRBD1 (5 bases). V lost 6 bases and J 5 bases, leaving 14 bases between the germline ends. This CDR3 comprises 14 residues. Germline V gene data show CDR1 as SGHTA and CDR2 as FQGNSA. CDR3 sequence: CASSSTRQNNEQFF. For the CDR3, the DNA is TGTGCCAGCAGTTCAACCCGACAGAACAATGAGCAGTTCTTC.

This clone was counted only a few times. For the CDR3, the DNA is TGTGCCAGCAGCTTCACGGGGGGAGATGGCTACACCTTC. Translation gives CASSFTGGDGYTF. V and J are TRBV7-9 and TRBJ1-2; perhaps TRBD1 as D (5 bases). The CDR3 covers 13 residues. Trimming took off 3 bases at V and 6 bases at J, with 11 bases between the two ends. CDR1 and CDR2 from the germline V gene are SEHNR and FQNEAQ (reference sequence).

The V call is TRBV2, the J call TRBJ1-5; D is perhaps TRBD1 (5 bases). V lost 6 bases and J 9 bases, leaving 33 bases between the germline ends. Germline CDR1 reads SNHLY; CDR2 reads FYNNEI. This CDR3 contains 19 residues. In nucleotides, the CDR3 is TGTGCCAGCAGGGAGGGTAGGGGCCGGCTATCTGTCTCCCTTCTGCCCCAGCATTTT. The encoded protein is CASREGRGRLSVSLLPQHF.

The CDR3 DNA reads as TGCGCCAGCAGCCTCCTCCGCGGGGGGTGGATTGGCGAGCAGTACTTC. The encoded protein is CASSLLRGGWIGEQYF. The V and J genes are TRBV4-3 and TRBJ2-7; TRBD2 matches 8 bases. After removal of 4 bases from V and 6 bases from J, the junction contained 14 bases not matched to a gene. Germline V gene lookup returns CDR1 LGHNA and CDR2 YSLEER. The CDR3 contains 16 residues.

This clone was seen a single time. The V and J genes are TRBV27 and TRBJ2-7, with D perhaps matching TRBD1 (6 bases). V lost 5 bases and J 6 bases, leaving 17 bases between the germline ends. Germline CDR1 MNHEY, CDR2 SMNVEV (reference sequence). The CDR3 is 14 amino acids. CDR3 nucleotides: TGTGCCAGCAGTGTCCTCTTGGGACAATCCGAGCAGTACTTC. Translated, it gives CASSVLLGQSEQYF.

The chain joins TRBV4-1 to TRBJ1-5, with D possibly TRBD1 on 6 matching bases. Germline V CDR1 and CDR2: MGHRA, YSYEKL. Trimming shortened V by 4 bases and J by 3 bases, and 16 bases separated the two germline ends. The CDR3 totals 16 residues. CDR3 bases: TGCGCCAGCAGCCCCACCCCTCAGGGGTTCAATCAGCCCCAGCATTTT. The encoded protein is CASSPTPQGFNQPQHF.